These 27 T cell receptor beta chains were all obtained from the same sample, sequenced in a study of T-cell reconstitution after alpha-beta-depleted transplantation in children. Using unique molecular identifiers, the investigators prepared the TCRbeta library. TCRdb re-called the PCR reads with MiXCR, one entry per CDR3 protein. The top ten hold approximately 3% of the sample, which has nearly 550,000 distinct CDR3 sequences, about 18% seen once. The sample consisted of PBMCs from the stem cell graft donor, taken from the stem cell graft. These receptors were collected from a human donor who donated a stem cell graft to a child with acute lymphoblastic leukemia.

V and J are TRBV12-3 or TRBV12-4 and TRBJ2-3, with TRBD2 matching 10 bases. J lost 5 bases, V lost 4 bases, and 12 bases had no gene match. CDR3 size: 17 residues. The CDR3 nucleotides are TGTGCCAGCAGTTCCCCCCTAGCGGGAGACTGGGGAGATACGCAGTATTTT. It specifies CASSSPLAGDWGDTQYF.

This clonotype came up a few times. This sequence joins TRBV12-3 or TRBV12-4 and TRBJ1-2; 10 bases are shared with TRBD1. V was clipped by 4 bases and J by 8 bases; unmatched bases: 7. CDR3 length: 14 residues. CDR3 DNA sequence: TGTGCCAGCAGTTCCTCGGACAGGGGGAAGGGCTACACCTTC. It codes for CASSSSDRGKGYTF.

This clonotype occurred many times. The chain couples TRBV20-1 to TRBJ2-5; D gene unclear. The germline gives CDR1 DFQATT, CDR2 SNEGSKA (reference sequence). CDR3 length equals 12 residues. V was cut by 6 bases and J by 1 base, with 9 bases left in between. In DNA form, the CDR3 reads TGCAGTGCAAACTACGCCCAAGAGACCCAGTACTTC. Translating it yields CSANYAQETQYF.

In its sample, this clonotype was seen many times. This chain links TRBV5-1 with TRBJ2-1; TRBD2 matches at 10 bases. Germline CDR1 reads SGHRS; CDR2 reads YFSETQ. The length of the CDR3 is 17 residues. V lost 0 bases to trimming and J lost 1 base; unmatched junction nucleotides: 4. CDR3 DNA: TGCGCCAGCAGCTTGGATCTAGCGGGAGCATCCTACAATGAGCAGTTCTTC. Residues: CASSLDLAGASYNEQFF.

This clonotype was seen a few times. This sequence joins TRBV27 and TRBJ2-1; TRBD2 matches 8 bases. Germline V gene data show CDR1 as MNHEY and CDR2 as SMNVEV (reference sequence). This CDR3 comprises 15 residues. V shed 2 bases and J 2 bases; nucleotides not matched to a gene: 2. CDR3 DNA: TGTGCCAGCAGTTTAAGCGGGAGCACCTACAATGAGCAGTTCTTC. This gives the protein CASSLSGSTYNEQFF.

The chain has TRBV6-5 and TRBJ1-3; D is unresolved. Between the trimmed V and J ends, which lost 2 bases and 0 bases, there was a span of 8 bases. Germline CDR1 and CDR2: MNHEY and SVGAGI. The CDR3 sequence is 15 residues long. The CDR3 nucleotides are TGTGCCAGCAGTTACACCATTAGCTCTGGAAACACCATATATTTT. As protein: CASSYTISSGNTIYF.

This clonotype was observed a few times. The rearrangement links TRBV28 to TRBJ2-4; no clear D. This CDR3 has 15 residues. Germline CDR1 and CDR2: MDHEN and SYDVKM. V shed 2 bases and J shed 0 bases, with 8 bases lying between them. The CDR3 here is CASSLEAGAKNIQYF. The CDR3 DNA reads TGTGCCAGCAGTTTAGAGGCAGGAGCCAAAAACATTCAGTACTTC.

This clonotype was seen a few times. The V and J genes are TRBV9 and TRBJ2-5; 10 bases map to TRBD2. In germline, CDR1 is SGDLS, CDR2 YYNGEE. Losses at the gene ends were 3 bases for V and 5 bases for J; bases not matched to a gene: 10. The CDR3 extends over 16 amino acids. DNA of the CDR3: TGTGCCAGCAGCGAGAGCGGGAGGGCCGGGGCGGAGACCCAGTACTTC. As protein: CASSESGRAGAETQYF.

V usage is TRBV24-1 and J usage is TRBJ2-5; 7 bases fit TRBD2. Germline CDR1 and CDR2: KGHDR and SFDVKD. V was pared by 6 bases and J by 1 base, with 4 bases of the junction left unmatched. The CDR3 sequence is 14 residues long. The CDR3 protein is CATSQGGVQETQYF. CDR3 DNA sequence: TGTGCCACCAGTCAGGGAGGGGTCCAAGAGACCCAGTACTTC.

This clonotype was seen a few times. The chain uses TRBV24-1 and TRBJ1-2, with TRBD1 as a possible D gene (5 bases). Trimming removed 4 bases at V and 6 bases at J, with 14 bases between. CDR1 is KGHDR and CDR2 is SFDVKD in the germline V gene. The length of the CDR3 is 14 residues. The CDR3: CATSDPGTGDGYTF. As DNA, the CDR3 is TGTGCCACCAGTGACCCCGGGACCGGGGATGGCTACACCTTC.

The J gene is TRBJ2-1, the V gene TRBV5-5; 7 bases are shared with TRBD1. The germline CDR1 and CDR2 sequences are SGHKS and YYEKEE (reference sequence). This CDR3 comprises 14 residues. The V and J ends lost 0 bases and 6 bases, in that order; junction bases with no gene match: 3. CDR3 in DNA: TGTGCCAGCAGCTTGGGACAGGGTCCCAATGAGCAGTTCTTC. This encodes CASSLGQGPNEQFF.

The J gene is TRBJ2-1, the V gene TRBV20-1; tentative D call: TRBD2 (5 bases). In germline, CDR1 is DFQATT, CDR2 SNEGSKA (reference sequence). The CDR3 spans 14 residues. V gave up 5 bases and J gave up 8 bases, with 19 bases separating them. The CDR3 region has the DNA TGCAGTGCTGAGGGCTCGGGCGGTCAGGATGAGCAGTTCTTC. This sequence encodes CSAEGSGGQDEQFF.

The sample holds one count of this clonotype. The rearrangement links TRBV6-1 to TRBJ2-1, with D unresolved. The germline V and J ends were trimmed by 6 bases and 0 bases, with 15 bases remaining between them. The CDR3 extends over 16 amino acids. The V gene's germline CDR1 is MNHNS and CDR2 SASEGT. This chain's CDR3 is CASSSYTGSSYNEQFF. As DNA, the CDR3 is TGTGCCAGCAGCTCCTATACTGGTAGCTCCTACAATGAGCAGTTCTTC.

The rearrangement uses TRBV12-3 or TRBV12-4 and TRBJ2-5; D is undetermined. V was cut by 1 base and J by 4 bases, with 7 bases left in between. The CDR3 is 13 amino acids. CDR3 bases: TGTGCCAGCAGTTTAGGGCCCCGAGAGACCCAGTACTTC. Its translation: CASSLGPRETQYF.

The chain joins TRBV7-9 to TRBJ2-7; a weak D match, TRBD2 (5 bases). The V gene lost 1 base and the J gene lost 7 bases, with 20 bases spanning the gap. There are 16 residues in the CDR3. In germline, CDR1 is SEHNR, CDR2 FQNEAQ (reference sequence). The DNA for the CDR3 is TGTGCCAGCAGCTTAGGTTTGTCGGAGGCCTTTGAAGAGCAGTACTTC. Translated, it gives CASSLGLSEAFEEQYF.

The rearrangement links TRBV18 to TRBJ2-5, with D possibly TRBD2 on 5 matching bases. The CDR3 sequence is 15 residues long. Germline V gene data show CDR1 as KGHSH and CDR2 as LQKENI. Trimming pared 3 bases from V and 10 bases from J, leaving 21 bases between. CDR3 DNA sequence: TGTGCCAGCTCACCTCGGGGTCCGGGGTTCGTGGACCAGTACTTC. Translated, it gives CASSPRGPGFVDQYF.

This clonotype occurred a few times. The chain combines TRBV20-1 with TRBJ2-7; 9 nucleotides match TRBD2. CDR1 DFQATT and CDR2 SNEGSKA come from the germline V gene (reference sequence). The junction had 15 bases not matched to a gene; V was cut back by 1 base and J by 2 bases. This CDR3 comprises 18 residues. Here the CDR3 reads CSARVFLSSTSGTYEQYF. The CDR3 DNA follows: TGCAGTGCTAGAGTGTTTCTCTCTTCGACTAGCGGCACCTACGAGCAGTACTTC.

This chain links TRBV9 with TRBJ2-1, with 9 bases matching TRBD2. In germline, CDR1 is SGDLS, CDR2 YYNGEE. The trim removed 6 bases at V and 6 bases at J, leaving 13 bases unmatched. This CDR3 contains 16 residues. The CDR3 DNA sequence: TGTGCCAGCACCCATAGCGGGAGTCTTTTACCCAATGAGCAGTTCTTC. The encoded protein is CASTHSGSLLPNEQFF.

This chain links TRBV12-3 or TRBV12-4 with TRBJ2-3, with a weak D call TRBD2 (6 bases). CDR3 length equals 14 residues. Deletions cut 8 bases from V and 4 bases from J, with 16 bases between. CDR3 region: CASSRQGTSDTQYF. Written as DNA, the CDR3 is TGTGCCAGCTCGAGACAAGGGACTTCAGATACGCAGTATTTT.

This clonotype has a handful of counts. The chain joins TRBV7-2 to TRBJ2-2, with D possibly being TRBD1 (5 bases). Germline-derived CDR1 and CDR2 are SGHTA and FQGNSA. The CDR3 is made up of 18 amino acids. V lost 0 bases and J lost 4, with 18 bases in between. The CDR3 here is CASSLAFPMGPVTGELFF. CDR3 nucleotides: TGTGCCAGCAGCTTAGCGTTTCCTATGGGGCCGGTCACCGGGGAGCTGTTTTTT.

This clonotype showed up just a few times. The rearrangement links TRBV12-3 or TRBV12-4 to TRBJ2-7; 9 bases align to TRBD2. The CDR3 covers 15 residues. The V segment lost 7 bases and the J segment 3 bases; nucleotides outside the gene matches: 10. Here the CDR3 reads CASTNPGLASYEQYF. The CDR3 DNA is TGTGCCAGCACTAACCCGGGACTAGCAAGCTACGAGCAGTACTTC.

This clonotype has just a few counts. The chain links TRBV24-1 to TRBJ1-5, with 10 positions matching TRBD1. CDR1 and CDR2 from the germline V gene are KGHDR and SFDVKD. Trimming at V came to 3 bases and at J to 4 bases, leaving 8 bases not matched to a gene. This CDR3 spans 17 amino acids. The CDR3 DNA reads TGTGCCACCAGTGATCCCGGGACAGGGGCTACAAATCAGCCCCAGCATTTT. Translating it yields CATSDPGTGATNQPQHF.

Only a few counts were recorded for this clonotype. The V and J genes are TRBV20-1 and TRBJ2-7; D gene ambiguous. The CDR3 has 13 residues. Per the germline V gene, CDR1 is DFQATT and CDR2 is SNEGSKA (reference sequence). With 6 bases removed from V and 7 bases from J, the gap between germline ends came to 19 bases. CDR3: CSARSTGSLEQYF. CDR3 in DNA: TGCAGTGCACGAAGCACTGGGTCTCTGGAGCAGTACTTC.

This clonotype was seen more than once but under ten times. V usage is TRBV7-9 and J usage is TRBJ1-2; the D is unclear. Germline V CDR1 and CDR2: SEHNR, FQNEAQ (reference sequence). V was clipped by 0 bases and J by 8 bases, with 16 bases between them. The CDR3 has 15 residues. CDR3 nucleotide sequence: TGTGCCAGCAGCTTAGCGGGGTCCCAACGCCAGGGCTACACCTTC. Translating it yields CASSLAGSQRQGYTF.

This chain links TRBV5-1 with TRBJ1-6; no firm D call. Looked up from germline, CDR1 is SGHRS and CDR2 is YFSETQ. V was pared by 4 bases and J by 7 bases, with 6 bases between. This CDR3 contains 12 residues. CDR3 amino acids: CASSMPNSPLHF. Written as DNA, the CDR3 is TGCGCCAGCAGCATGCCAAATTCACCCCTCCACTTT.

The chain has TRBV12-3 or TRBV12-4 and TRBJ2-7, with D perhaps matching TRBD2 (5 bases). The germline V and J ends were trimmed by 9 bases and 5 bases, with 11 bases remaining between them. This CDR3 comprises 11 residues. For the CDR3, the DNA is TGTGCCAGTGCGCTAGCAGACGAGCAGTACTTC. Residues: CASALADEQYF.

V gene TRBV2 combines with J gene TRBJ2-4; TRBD1 matches 10 bases. Germline CDR1 SNHLY, CDR2 FYNNEI. The V gene end was trimmed by 7 bases and the J gene end by 8 bases; junction bases not matched to a gene: 11. The CDR3 covers 15 residues. CDR3 amino acids: CASIPGQGRSDIQYF. The DNA for the CDR3 is TGTGCCAGCATCCCGGGACAGGGGCGCTCGGACATTCAGTACTTC.